This is a list of T cell receptor beta chains from one sample in a study of PD-L1 blockade in urothelial cancer. Sequencing used immunoSEQ multiplex PCR; TCRdb keeps in-frame clones, though not all of them. Among 40,000 to 50,000 clones listed, approximately 84% were seen once. Material: PBMCs, obtained around atezolizumab (anti-PD-L1) treatment. These receptors were obtained from a man aged 60 to 75 with urothelial cancer. The CDR3 runs from the conserved cysteine through the conserved F or W. Each record gives: J gene, CDR3 length, V gene, D gene, clone size, CDR3 protein, CDR3 DNA. The D gene is left open where the match is weak. Some rows mark clone size as missing; the rest say once, few, many or name a class of expanded clone.

>TRBJ2-1|14|TRBV11-2|TRBD2|.
CASSRSGDYNEQFF
TGTGCCAGCAGCCGAAGCGGGGACTACAATGAGCAGTTCTTC
>TRBJ2-3|15|TRBV11-2|.|.
CASSPGSPSTDTQYF
TGTGCCAGCAGCCCGGGGTCGCCTAGCACAGATACGCAGTATTTT
>TRBJ2-3|12|TRBV7-2|.|.
CASSLSTDTQYF
TGTGCCAGCAGTCTGAGCACAGATACGCAGTATTTT
>TRBJ2-5|15|TRBV7-9|.|.
CASSLVGGPKETQYF
TGTGCCAGCAGCTTAGTAGGAGGGCCTAAAGAGACCCAGTACTTC
>TRBJ2-1|15|TRBV12-5|TRBD1|few
CASGSTGKTYNEQFF
TGTGCTAGTGGTTCGACAGGGAAGACCTACAATGAGCAGTTCTTC
>TRBJ2-1|12|TRBV7-9|.|.
CASSSQGNEQFF
TGTGCCAGCAGCTCTCAGGGTAATGAGCAGTTCTTC
>TRBJ1-3|14|TRBV7-6|.|once
CASSLASSGNTIYF
TGTGCCAGCAGCTTAGCGAGCTCTGGAAACACCATATATTTT
>TRBJ2-2|15|TRBV15|TRBD2|.
CATSGGGAGAGELFF
TGTGCCACCAGCGGCGGGGGGGCGGGCGCCGGGGAGCTGTTTTTT
>TRBJ1-2|13|TRBV19|.|.
CASSIDRNYGYTF
TGTGCCAGTAGTATAGACAGGAACTATGGCTACACCTTC
>TRBJ2-1|15|TRBV6-5|.|.
CASSYSRGGYNEQFF
TGTGCCAGCAGTTACTCAAGGGGAGGATACAATGAGCAGTTCTTC
>TRBJ1-4|14|TRBV30|TRBD1|.
CAWSVQGSDEKLFF
TGTGCCTGGAGTGTACAGGGGAGTGATGAAAAACTGTTTTTT
>TRBJ2-4|15|TRBV10-3|.|once
CAISTTGTAKNIQYF
TGTGCCATCAGTACAACAGGGACGGCCAAAAACATTCAGTACTTC
>TRBJ2-2|15|TRBV5-4|.|.
CASSAAGQPTGELFF
TGTGCCAGCAGCGCGGCCGGACAGCCCACCGGGGAGCTGTTTTTT
>TRBJ2-2|15|TRBV5-5|TRBD1|once
CASSVGTANTGELFF
TGTGCCAGCAGCGTCGGGACAGCGAACACCGGGGAGCTGTTTTTT
>TRBJ2-3|14|TRBV6-5|.|.
CASRPPRLEDTQYF
TGTGCCAGCAGACCACCTCGACTAGAAGATACGCAGTATTTT
>TRBJ1-1|13|TRBV6-5|TRBD1|.
CASRRTGDTEAFF
TGTGCCAGCAGAAGGACAGGGGACACTGAAGCTTTCTTT
>TRBJ1-3|16|TRBV7-2|.|.
CASSLESGFSGNTIYF
TGTGCCAGCAGCTTAGAATCAGGTTTCTCTGGAAACACCATATATTTT
>TRBJ2-2|13|TRBV7-3|.|.
CACGTENTGELFF
TGTGCCTGCGGGACAGAGAACACCGGGGAGCTGTTTTTT
>TRBJ2-1|19|TRBV18|TRBD2|.
CASSPLKTSGGSSYNEQFF
TGTGCCAGCTCACCATTGAAGACTAGCGGGGGATCCTCCTACAATGAGCAGTTCTTC
>TRBJ2-3|16|TRBV15|.|once
CATSRDTLQVTDTQYF
TGTGCCACCAGCAGAGATACCTTACAGGTCACAGATACGCAGTATTTT
>TRBJ1-1|13|TRBV18|.|.
CASSLDRNTEAFF
TGTGCCAGCTCGTTGGACAGGAACACTGAAGCTTTCTTT
>TRBJ1-5|14|TRBV6-6|.|.
CASSETDSTQPQHF
TGTGCCAGCAGTGAGACGGACAGTACTCAGCCCCAGCATTTT
>TRBJ1-1|12|TRBV30|.|few
CAWRQGNTEAFF
TGTGCCTGGAGACAGGGGAACACTGAAGCTTTCTTT
>TRBJ2-3|15|TRBV2|TRBD1|.
CASSELDRAADTQYF
TGTGCCAGCAGTGAATTAGACAGGGCGGCAGATACGCAGTATTTT
>TRBJ2-3|17|TRBV11-3|.|once
CASSPSGYRYPTDTQYF
TGTGCCAGCAGCCCCTCGGGATATCGATACCCCACAGATACGCAGTATTTT
>TRBJ1-1|13|TRBV30|.|.
CARTGGWGTEAFF
TGTGCCCGGACGGGGGGCTGGGGCACTGAAGCTTTCTTT
>TRBJ1-3|16|TRBV28|.|.
CASSPPLGQHGNTIYF
TGTGCCAGCAGTCCCCCCCTGGGACAACACGGAAACACCATATATTTT
>TRBJ1-1|16|TRBV4-1|.|few
CASSQPLKTGNTEAFF
TGCGCCAGCAGCCAACCCTTGAAGACAGGGAACACTGAAGCTTTCTTT
>TRBJ2-1|18|TRBV5-4|TRBD2|.
CASGSWGIFAGGYNEQFF
TGTGCCAGCGGCTCTTGGGGTATTTTCGCGGGGGGTTACAATGAGCAGTTCTTC
>TRBJ2-1|15|TRBV30|.|.
CAWDLGGQPYNEQFF
TGTGCCTGGGACCTGGGGGGGCAGCCCTACAATGAGCAGTTCTTC
>TRBJ1-1|13|TRBV6-6|.|.
CASSFEARGEAFF
TGTGCCAGCAGCTTCGAGGCTAGGGGTGAAGCTTTCTTT
>TRBJ2-7|15|TRBV18|TRBD1|.
CASSQTTGQGHEQYF
TGTGCCAGCTCACAGACGACAGGGCAAGGCCACGAGCAGTACTTC
>TRBJ2-2|16|TRBV7-3|TRBD2|once
CASSLSSTSGGGELFF
TGTGCCAGCAGCTTAAGTTCGACTAGCGGGGGCGGAGAGCTGTTTTTT
>TRBJ2-7|13|TRBV28|.|.
CASSFGTSYEQYF
TGTGCCAGCAGTTTTGGCACTAGCTACGAGCAGTACTTC
>TRBJ2-3|15|TRBV6-1|.|.
CASSADRISTDTQYF
TGTGCCAGCAGTGCCGACAGAATAAGCACAGATACGCAGTATTTT
>TRBJ1-1|16|TRBV4-1|.|.
CASSLSLAGLVTEAFF
TGCGCCAGCAGCCTATCCCTGGCAGGGTTGGTCACTGAAGCTTTCTTT
>TRBJ2-1|15|TRBV10-1|TRBD2|.
CASRSVGTSGLEQFF
TGCGCCAGCAGATCAGTCGGGACTAGCGGGCTTGAGCAGTTCTTC
>TRBJ2-1|12|TRBV7-2|.|.
CASSLRGAGQFF
TGTGCCAGCAGCCTCAGGGGGGCGGGGCAGTTCTTC
>TRBJ1-1|14|TRBV6-5|TRBD1|.
CASRATGGGTEAFF
TGTGCCAGCAGAGCTACAGGGGGGGGAACTGAAGCTTTCTTT
>TRBJ2-3|11|TRBV4-1|.|.
CASSLGSTQYF
TGCGCCAGCAGCCTGGGGAGTACGCAGTATTTT
>TRBJ2-7|16|TRBV4-2|TRBD2|.
CASSQEGGGASYEQYF
TGTGCCAGCAGCCAAGAAGGCGGGGGGGCCTCCTACGAGCAGTACTTC
>TRBJ1-1|14|TRBV27|.|once
CASKHTRGDTEAFF
TGTGCCAGCAAGCACACACGGGGTGATACTGAAGCTTTCTTT
>TRBJ2-7|15|TRBV7-2|TRBD1|few
CASSLSSGTAYEQYF
TGTGCCAGCAGCTTATCTTCCGGGACAGCCTACGAGCAGTACTTC
>TRBJ1-5|14|TRBV5-6|TRBD1|.
CASSGRGRYQPQHF
TGTGCCAGCAGTGGCAGGGGGCGGTATCAGCCCCAGCATTTT
>TRBJ1-2|14|TRBV5-1|.|.
CASSQDRTNYGYTF
TGCGCCAGCAGCCAAGACAGGACAAACTATGGCTACACCTTC
>TRBJ1-3|15|TRBV18|.|.
CASSPSGGSGNTIYF
TGTGCCAGCTCACCCTCGGGAGGCTCTGGAAACACCATATATTTT
>TRBJ2-2|15|TRBV27|.|.
CASSLSDSGSGELFF
TGTGCCAGCAGTTTATCGGATTCAGGTTCCGGGGAGCTGTTTTTT
>TRBJ2-5|14|TRBV7-6|TRBD2|.
CASSLLGGKETQYF
TGTGCCAGCAGCTTATTGGGGGGGAAAGAGACCCAGTACTTC
>TRBJ2-4|13|TRBV18|.|.
CASCRDPGDIQYF
TGTGCCAGCTGCCGGGATCCAGGGGACATTCAGTACTTC
>TRBJ2-7|16|TRBV28|TRBD1|.
CASSSLGGSGSYEQYF
TGTGCCAGCAGTTCGCTAGGGGGCAGCGGATCCTACGAGCAGTACTTC
>TRBJ1-2|15|TRBV18|TRBD1|once
CASSPPAGQGPPYTF
TGTGCCAGCTCACCACCGGCCGGACAGGGCCCTCCCTACACCTTC
>TRBJ2-1|16|TRBV5-5|TRBD2|medium-sized
CASSPPSGGLYNEQFF
TGTGCCAGCAGCCCCCCTAGCGGGGGCCTCTACAATGAGCAGTTCTTC
>TRBJ1-5|13|TRBV4-3|.|.
CASAQRSDQPQHF
TGCGCCAGCGCTCAACGGAGCGATCAGCCCCAGCATTTT